The source of this T cell receptor (beta chain) is a study of cytomegalovirus exposure and HLA in healthy donors. About the study: Assignment to the Caucasian-associated ancestry cluster applied to around 76% of the approximately 400 genotyped donors.

The V segment lost 3 bases and the J segment 7 bases; nucleotides outside the gene matches: 9. Germline assignment: CDR1 LNHDA and CDR2 SQIVND (reference sequence). This CDR3 has 15 amino acids. Only a few counts were recorded for this clone. PCR involved 60 Vbeta and 13 Jbeta primers. Clones were read by immunoSEQ multiplex PCR, and TCRdb kept only the in-frame ones, dropping some. The sample lists about 130,000 clones; roughly 9% were seen once. The clonotype comes from a middle-aged woman in good health and CMV-seropositive. The chain links TRBV19 to TRBJ2-3; the match to TRBD1 covers 8 bases. The specimen was PBMCs. This chain's CDR3 is CASSIGQGFGYTQYF. In DNA, the CDR3 is TGTGCCAGTAGTATCGGACAGGGCTTTGGATATACGCAGTATTTT.